What follows is one T cell receptor beta chain and its context. Its antigen remains unidentified. Base qualities are missing; no much larger clone stands one base away. TCRbeta CDR3 regions were amplified from genomic DNA using the immunoSEQ Assay, a bias-controlled multiplex PCR. Per the original workflow: Nucleated cell counts per sample were estimated from amplification of reference gene primers within the assay. To quantify the absolute abundance of each unique TCRbeta CDR3 rearrangement, sequence reads were collapsed and filtered. Productive Simpson clonality was computed per sample as the square root of Simpson's diversity index over productive rearrangements. The immuneACCESS repertoire file appears here via TCRdb, limited to in-frame rearrangements. These files lack a portion of the clones; in checked studies, under half of the deficit traces to unresolved V genes, and the cause of the others is not known. V and J calls and clone size are copied from that table; D and trimming were computed from the DNA. In this sample the table shows some 170,000 clones, over 75% of which occur a single time. Of the sample, 26% is held by the ten largest clones.

From the cysteine through the phenylalanine, the CDR3 covers 14 amino acids. Only the CDR3 DNA is retained, 42 bases long and in frame from the first base. CDR1 is given as SGHRS and CDR2 as YFSETQ, both from the germline V gene. Relative to germline, V is missing 0 bases and J is missing 3 bases, with 1 base of the junction outside any gene match. Collaborating institutions collected whole blood in K2EDTA tubes following their own protocols. Collaborator samples were shipped for TCRbeta analysis as frozen whole blood, isolated PBMCs, or DNA extracted from either sample type. This record belongs to a study of blood T cell repertoires in COVID-19 (dated by TCRdb to the early 2020s). As for the study more broadly: Samples from collaborators originated in the United States, Italy and Spain and spanned both the acute and convalescent phases of COVID-19. The repertoires were released in a freely available public database intended as a resource for research on the immune response to SARS-CoV-2. Subjects who had been exposed to COVID-19, were actively infected with it, or had recovered from it provided the deeply sampled blood TCRbeta repertoires that made up the dataset. Nearly every sample came with metadata listing a de-identified subject ID, COVID-19 status, age in years and sex. Where HLA class I and class II types were available, the types were taken from metadata supplied by the sample provider, not from assay-based typing. Samples were obtained from the ongoing ImmuneRACE study (first 160 participants) and from over 1,000 subjects provided by 6 global collaborators. The prospective study material was composed of cDNA or gDNA derived from T cells, B-cell-depleted T cells, or PBMCs.

What the study reported, not specific to this receptor: Clinical and demographic metadata were provided uncurated, with the amount varying by source and participant.

Recombination connected TRBV5-1 to TRBJ1-1; 8 of the junction bases match TRBD1. The source is a woman between 65 and 79 years old with acute or convalescent COVID-19. Sequencing input: peripheral blood. The CDR3 in this case is CASSLETGDTEAFF. The sequence in DNA is TGCGCCAGCAGCTTGGAGACAGGGGACACTGAAGCTTTCTTT.